These T cell receptor beta chains were read from a single sample in a study of pediatric ulcerative colitis. Here immunoSEQ multiplex PCR was the method, and the copy in TCRdb shows in-frame clones only, minus some. The sample has more than 10,000 clones; approximately 80% are singletons. Sequenced material: gut tissue. The receptors come from a boy between 10 and 17 years old who was a control in a study of pediatric ulcerative colitis. CDR3s include the opening cysteine and the closing phenylalanine or tryptophan. A D gene is named only where the DNA matches it firmly. The size field is filled for only some rows; it gives once, few, many or a size class.

CDR3 DNA	CDR3 protein	J gene	D gene	clone size	V gene
TGTGCCAGTGGTGTAGCGGGGAGGGGTAATGAGCAGTTCTTC	CASGVAGRGNEQFF	TRBJ2-1	TRBD2	-	TRBV25-1
TGTGCCAGCGGAGACCCAGGGTCACCAGTGGAGACCCAGTACTTC	CASGDPGSPVETQYF	TRBJ2-5	-	-	TRBV2
TGTGCCAGCAGTAGGGAGACTGGGGCCAACGTCCTGACTTTC	CASSRETGANVLTF	TRBJ2-6	-	-	TRBV6-4
TGTGCCAGCAGTTATGCTCCGGGACAGGCCTACGAGCAGTACTTC	CASSYAPGQAYEQYF	TRBJ2-7	TRBD1	-	TRBV6-6
TGTGCCAGCTCACCAGGGACTTACACAGATACGCAGTATTTT	CASSPGTYTDTQYF	TRBJ2-3	-	-	TRBV18
TGCGCCAGCGGACCGACAGGGGAGCCGACTGAAGCTTTCTTT	CASGPTGEPTEAFF	TRBJ1-1	TRBD1	-	TRBV5-1
TGTGCCAGCTCACCGACCATGACAGGCGGATCCGGGGCCAACGTCCTGACTTTC	CASSPTMTGGSGANVLTF	TRBJ2-6	-	-	TRBV18
TGCAGCGTTGGTGGGAGCTCCTACAATGAGCAGTTCTTC	CSVGGSSYNEQFF	TRBJ2-1	-	-	TRBV29-1
TGTGCCAGCAGCTCTTCCATGGGGACCGAGGAGACCCAGTACTTC	CASSSSMGTEETQYF	TRBJ2-5	-	-	TRBV7-2
TGTGCCAGCAGCCCGGGACTAGCGACCGGGGAGCTGTTTTTT	CASSPGLATGELFF	TRBJ2-2	TRBD2	-	TRBV14
TGTGCCAGCAGCCCACAGGGTTGGGGCTACACCTTC	CASSPQGWGYTF	TRBJ1-2	-	-	TRBV7-2
TGTGCCAGCAGCATCCGGGGGTCTCAGTACTTC	CASSIRGSQYF	TRBJ2-4	-	-	TRBV6-6
TGCAGCCCCCAAAGAATAGCGGGAGTTCGAGGCACAGATACGCAGTATTTT	CSPQRIAGVRGTDTQYF	TRBJ2-3	TRBD2	once	TRBV29-1
TGTGCCAGCGGGGAAGACAGGGCGAACACTGAAGCTTTCTTT	CASGEDRANTEAFF	TRBJ1-1	TRBD1	-	TRBV2
TGTGCCAGCAGTTACAACAGGGACAGGGGTGAAAAACTGTTTTTT	CASSYNRDRGEKLFF	TRBJ1-4	TRBD1	-	TRBV6-5
TGTGCCAGCAGCCAAGGAGGGTTCAGCGGGAGAGTTGTATCCTACGAGCAGTACTTC	CASSQGGFSGRVVSYEQYF	TRBJ2-7	TRBD2	-	TRBV14
TGCAGCGTTCCCGGGGGGGGTGAAGCTTTCTTT	CSVPGGGEAFF	TRBJ1-1	-	-	TRBV29-1
TGTGCCAGCAGCTTGGTGACGTTCGCCGGGGAGCTGTTTTTT	CASSLVTFAGELFF	TRBJ2-2	-	once	TRBV5-6
TGCAGCGTTGTACATAGGGACAAAAACATTCAGTACTTC	CSVVHRDKNIQYF	TRBJ2-4	-	-	TRBV29-1
TGTGCCAGTAGCGGACAGTCCCAAGAGACCCAGTACTTC	CASSGQSQETQYF	TRBJ2-5	-	-	TRBV19
TGCAGCGTGGGGGAGGGGGCGCTTGGCTATGGCTACACCTTC	CSVGEGALGYGYTF	TRBJ1-2	TRBD1	-	TRBV29-1
TGTGCCAGCAGCGTAGCTCAGGGGGACACCGGGGAGCTGTTTTTT	CASSVAQGDTGELFF	TRBJ2-2	TRBD1	-	TRBV9
TGTGCCAGCAGCTTGGGACTAGCGGGAGGGCCGAGTGAGCAGTTCTTC	CASSLGLAGGPSEQFF	TRBJ2-1	TRBD2	-	TRBV5-8
TGTGCCAGCAGCTTAGACATCGCAGAGACCCAGTACTTC	CASSLDIAETQYF	TRBJ2-5	-	-	TRBV11-3
TGTGCCAGCAGTTTACGTGCTAGCGGGTCGTACAATGAGCAGTTCTTC	CASSLRASGSYNEQFF	TRBJ2-1	TRBD2	-	TRBV27
TGTGCCAGCACCCCAGCTTACGGTGACGAAAAACTGTTTTTT	CASTPAYGDEKLFF	TRBJ1-4	-	-	TRBV7-2
TGTGCCAGCAGCGTAACGGCGGGGGTGGGGGAGACCCAGTACTTC	CASSVTAGVGETQYF	TRBJ2-5	TRBD2	-	TRBV9
TGTGCCAGCAGCTTAAGTGGCACAGATACGCAGTATTTT	CASSLSGTDTQYF	TRBJ2-3	-	-	TRBV7-3
TGTGCCAGCAGCCCACGGGGGACACAGAACACTGAAGCTTTCTTT	CASSPRGTQNTEAFF	TRBJ1-1	-	-	TRBV7-2
TGTGCCAGCAGCCGTGACCCAGGGGGGCCCCAGCATTTT	CASSRDPGGPQHF	TRBJ1-5	TRBD1	-	TRBV6-5
TGTGCCAGCAGACGAACAGGGGTTAGCGCCGGGGAGCTGTTTTTT	CASRRTGVSAGELFF	TRBJ2-2	TRBD1	-	TRBV27
TGTGCCAGCAGCCTGACACCTGGGGCCAACGTCCTGACTTTC	CASSLTPGANVLTF	TRBJ2-6	-	few	TRBV4-2
TGTGCCAGCAGTATGGGGCAGGGACAGTTTGATACGCAGTATTTT	CASSMGQGQFDTQYF	TRBJ2-3	TRBD1	-	TRBV2
TGCGCCAGCAGCCTGGGACCCGGCACAGATACGCAGTATTTT	CASSLGPGTDTQYF	TRBJ2-3	-	-	TRBV5-1
TGTGCCAGCCGACTAGCGGGAGGGGTGGAGACCCAGTACTTC	CASRLAGGVETQYF	TRBJ2-5	TRBD2	-	TRBV27
TGTGCCAGTAGTATAGCACGACAGGGCAACACTGAAGCTTTCTTT	CASSIARQGNTEAFF	TRBJ1-1	TRBD1	-	TRBV19